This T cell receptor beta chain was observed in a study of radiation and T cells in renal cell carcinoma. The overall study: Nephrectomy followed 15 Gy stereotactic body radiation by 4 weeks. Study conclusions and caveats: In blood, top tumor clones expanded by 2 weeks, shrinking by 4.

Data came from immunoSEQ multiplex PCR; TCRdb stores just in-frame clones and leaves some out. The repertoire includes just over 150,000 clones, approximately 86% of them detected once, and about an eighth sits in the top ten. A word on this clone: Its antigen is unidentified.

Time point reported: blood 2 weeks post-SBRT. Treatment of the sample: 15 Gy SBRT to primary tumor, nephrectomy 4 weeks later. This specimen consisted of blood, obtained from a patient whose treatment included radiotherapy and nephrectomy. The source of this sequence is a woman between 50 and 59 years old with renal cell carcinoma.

This chain's CDR3 is CASGPGVNTGELFF. The CDR3 nucleotides are TGCGCCAGCGGGCCGGGGGTTAACACCGGGGAGCTGTTTTTT. The chain has TRBV5-1 and TRBJ2-2; possible D gene TRBD2, 6 bases. Germline V gene data show CDR1 as SGHRS and CDR2 as YFSETQ. Trimming left V 7 bases short and J 2 bases short, with 12 bases between. This CDR3 spans 14 amino acids.